This T cell receptor (beta chain) was identified during a study of cytomegalovirus exposure and HLA in healthy donors. Study results and limitations: In vitro confirmation showed three CMV-associated chains to be CMV antigen specific.

PCR amplification relied on 60 Vbeta primers (plus 13 Jbeta primers). Some clones are missing from TCRdb's copy, which holds only in-frame ones; the method was immunoSEQ multiplex PCR. The sample contains 110,000 to 150,000 clones, approximately 78% of which appear only once. Per the germline V gene, CDR1 is WNHNN and CDR2 is SYGVQD (reference sequence). Trimming stripped 0 bases from V and 3 bases from J, with 12 bases between. This CDR3 has 15 residues. As for this clone: Its antigen is as yet unknown.

The chain combines TRBV10-1 with TRBJ2-7, with a tentative D call TRBD2 (6 bases). Material for sequencing was PBMCs. This clonotype was sampled from a man aged 18 to 29 in good health and CMV-seropositive. CDR3 coding DNA: TGCGCCAGCAGTGAGTCCAGTACAGCGGGCTACGAGCAGTACTTC. Translating it yields CASSESSTAGYEQYF.